A selection of T cell receptor beta chains follows, all from one sample in a study of human thymus T cells. Repertoires were generated with immunoSEQ multiplex PCR, while TCRdb's copy carries only in-frame clones and drops some. The sample comprises 70,000 to 75,000 clones, approximately 95% of which are singletons, and 0.03% to 0.035% rests with the top ten. Input material: thymus tissue. Every receptor here comes from a girl in the first two years of life with a congenital heart defect but otherwise immunologically healthy. Each CDR3 is given with its conserved first and last residue. The D gene is left open where the match is weak. The size entry is marked missing in some rows and otherwise reads once, few, many or a size class.

>18|TRBJ1-5|.|TRBV27|.
CASSPRKTKPHSNQPQHF
TGTGCCAGCAGTCCCCGAAAAACGAAACCCCATAGCAATCAGCCCCAGCATTTT
>18|TRBJ2-2|.|TRBV12-2|.
CASRLASPGGGNTGELFF
TGTGCAAGTCGCTTAGCTAGTCCAGGGGGTGGTAACACCGGGGAGCTGTTTTTT
>16|TRBJ2-1|.|TRBV7-9|.
CASSFDGARSYNEQFF
TGTGCCAGCAGCTTCGACGGGGCTCGCTCCTACAATGAGCAGTTCTTC
>14|TRBJ2-5|.|TRBV30|TRBD2
CAWSRGGEQETQYF
TGTGCCTGGAGCCGCGGGGGGGAGCAAGAGACCCAGTACTTC
>19|TRBJ2-5|.|TRBV27|TRBD2
CASGPATSGSISYQETQYF
TGTGCCAGCGGTCCTGCGACTAGCGGGAGTATCTCTTACCAAGAGACCCAGTACTTC
>14|TRBJ2-5|.|TRBV6-1|.
CASSEAPGRETQYF
TGTGCCAGCAGTGAAGCCCCGGGAAGGGAGACCCAGTACTTC
>16|TRBJ2-2|.|TRBV28|.
CASCAPTGIDTGELFF
TGTGCCAGCTGTGCCCCAACAGGGATTGACACCGGGGAGCTGTTTTTT
>15|TRBJ2-1|.|TRBV7-2|TRBD2
CASSLKRGGMDEQFF
TGTGCCAGCAGCCTGAAGCGGGGAGGAATGGATGAGCAGTTCTTC
>15|TRBJ1-2|.|TRBV30|.
CALTDYGGLSYGYTF
TGTGCCCTGACTGATTACGGGGGATTGAGCTATGGCTACACCTTC
>14|TRBJ2-7|once|TRBV30|TRBD1
CAWSRTGGFYEQYF
TGTGCCTGGAGCCGGACAGGGGGTTTCTACGAGCAGTACTTC
>14|TRBJ2-5|.|TRBV5-1|TRBD1
CASSYPGTGRTQYF
TGCGCCAGCAGCTACCCCGGGACAGGGAGAACCCAGTACTTC
>12|TRBJ1-1|.|TRBV27|.
CASSNRSTEAFF
TGTGCCAGCAGTAATCGGTCGACTGAAGCTTTCTTT
>16|TRBJ2-6|.|TRBV10-3|.
CAIGSPQDSGANVLTF
TGTGCCATCGGATCCCCGCAGGACTCTGGGGCCAACGTCCTGACTTTC
>16|TRBJ1-5|.|TRBV18|.
CASSPLGIHSNQPQHF
TGTGCCAGCTCACCATTGGGGATTCATAGCAATCAGCCCCAGCATTTT
>19|TRBJ1-5|.|TRBV19|TRBD1
CASSIKPGQEFNSNQPQHF
TGTGCCAGTAGTATCAAGCCGGGACAGGAGTTCAATAGCAATCAGCCCCAGCATTTT
>15|TRBJ2-1|.|TRBV25-1|.
CASSWSMYSYNEQFF
TGTGCCAGCAGTTGGAGTATGTACTCCTACAATGAGCAGTTCTTC
>16|TRBJ2-7|.|TRBV12-5|.
CASGFFIDSCCYEQYF
TGTGCTAGTGGTTTTTTCATCGACAGTTGCTGCTACGAGCAGTACTTC
>16|TRBJ2-2|.|TRBV4-2|.
CASSQVVRAGTGELFF
TGTGCCAGCAGCCAAGTCGTCAGGGCGGGCACCGGGGAGCTGTTTTTT
>18|TRBJ2-5|.|TRBV4-2|TRBD2
CASSQDPGLAEYQETQYF
TGTGCCAGCAGCCAAGATCCGGGACTAGCGGAATACCAAGAGACCCAGTACTTC
>14|TRBJ1-3|.|TRBV7-9|.
CASSVARRRDTIYF
TGTGCCAGCAGTGTAGCCCGTCGCAGGGACACCATATATTTT
>17|TRBJ2-7|.|TRBV4-1|TRBD2
CASSHGTSGRDSYEQYF
TGCGCCAGCAGCCACGGGACTAGCGGGAGGGATTCCTACGAGCAGTACTTC
>17|TRBJ2-4|.|TRBV28|TRBD1
CASAILTGPLAKNIQYF
TGTGCCAGCGCCATTTTGACAGGGCCTTTAGCCAAAAACATTCAGTACTTC
>14|TRBJ1-4|.|TRBV7-6|.
CASSWGRTNEKLFF
TGTGCCAGCAGCTGGGGGCGGACTAATGAAAAACTGTTTTTT
>14|TRBJ2-1|.|TRBV5-1|.
CASSLVDSYNEQFF
TGCGCCAGCAGCTTGGTCGATTCCTACAATGAGCAGTTCTTC
>11|TRBJ2-1|.|TRBV5-1|.
CASSLGRKQFF
TGCGCCAGCAGCTTGGGGCGAAAGCAGTTCTTC
>17|TRBJ1-4|.|TRBV19|TRBD1
CASSSRGQGATNEKLFF
TGTGCCAGTAGCAGCCGAGGACAGGGGGCAACTAATGAAAAACTGTTTTTT
>15|TRBJ2-2|.|TRBV5-1|.
CASSSTGSHTGELFF
TGCGCCAGCAGCTCCACCGGGTCACACACCGGGGAGCTGTTTTTT
>11|TRBJ2-1|.|TRBV20-1|.
CSAGLSNEQFF
TGCAGTGCTGGACTGTCCAATGAGCAGTTCTTC
>16|TRBJ1-1|few|TRBV27|.
CASSLPLTAMNTEAFF
TGTGCCAGCAGTTTACCCCTCACAGCGATGAACACTGAAGCTTTCTTT
>13|TRBJ1-2|.|TRBV28|TRBD1
CASTPTGVYGYTF
TGTGCCAGCACCCCGACAGGGGTCTATGGCTACACCTTC
>16|TRBJ2-3|.|TRBV10-3|.
CAISEPIGAPTDTQYF
TGTGCCATCAGTGAGCCGATCGGGGCCCCCACAGATACGCAGTATTTT
>15|TRBJ2-2|.|TRBV5-1|.
CASSLRFMDTGELFF
TGCGCCAGCAGCTTGCGGTTCATGGACACCGGGGAGCTGTTTTTT
>15|TRBJ2-2|once|TRBV7-7|TRBD2
CASSPLSGGVGELFF
TGTGCCAGCAGCCCGCTCTCGGGAGGGGTCGGGGAGCTGTTTTTT
>16|TRBJ1-3|.|TRBV19|.
CASSGGDQIGGNTIYF
TGTGCCAGTAGTGGGGGGGACCAAATCGGAGGAAACACCATATATTTT
>13|TRBJ1-2|.|TRBV6-1|TRBD1
CAAPAGTGLGYTF
TGTGCCGCACCGGCCGGGACAGGGCTTGGCTACACCTTC
>15|TRBJ2-7|.|TRBV6-1|.
CASSVGLASQDEQYF
TGTGCCAGCAGTGTAGGCTTGGCTAGTCAGGACGAGCAGTACTTC
>14|TRBJ1-4|.|TRBV7-8|TRBD1
CASSAGQGMEKLFF
TGTGCCAGCAGCGCCGGACAGGGGATGGAAAAACTGTTTTTT
>14|TRBJ1-1|.|TRBV5-1|.
CASSLYADDAEAFF
TGCGCCAGCAGCTTGTATGCCGATGACGCTGAAGCTTTCTTT
>16|TRBJ2-5|.|TRBV4-1|TRBD2
CASSQGLAPISETQYF
TGCGCCAGCAGCCAAGGACTAGCTCCTATTTCGGAGACCCAGTACTTC
>15|TRBJ2-2|.|TRBV7-3|.
CASRYLQASAGELFF
TGTGCCAGCAGGTATCTCCAGGCGAGCGCCGGGGAGCTGTTTTTT
>15|TRBJ2-3|once|TRBV7-3|.
CASSLPGGDTDTQYF
TGTGCCAGCAGCTTACCTGGCGGAGACACAGATACGCAGTATTTT
>12|TRBJ1-1|.|TRBV5-1|TRBD1
CASSSGQVEAFF
TGCGCCAGCAGCTCCGGACAGGTTGAAGCTTTCTTT
>15|TRBJ2-2|.|TRBV2|.
CASIGRQEHTGELFF
TGTGCCAGCATCGGGAGACAGGAGCACACCGGGGAGCTGTTTTTT
>13|TRBJ2-7|.|TRBV10-2|.
CASTDRSPYEQYF
TGCGCCAGCACCGACAGGAGTCCCTACGAGCAGTACTTC
>15|TRBJ2-7|.|TRBV4-1|.
CASSQDRQASYEQYF
TGCGCCAGCAGCCAAGATCGACAGGCCTCCTACGAGCAGTACTTC
>13|TRBJ2-7|.|TRBV2|.
CASSESWTYEQYF
TGTGCCAGCAGTGAATCCTGGACCTACGAGCAGTACTTC
>21|TRBJ2-3|once|TRBV19|TRBD2
CASSNPSTQRERRIRADTQYF
TGTGCCAGTAGTAACCCCTCAACCCAGCGGGAGAGGAGGATCCGCGCAGATACGCAGTATTTT
>17|TRBJ2-7|once|TRBV25-1|.
CASSRKRVNTRGDEQYF
TGTGCCAGCAGCCGAAAGAGGGTAAATACCAGGGGAGACGAGCAGTACTTC
>13|TRBJ1-1|.|TRBV5-1|TRBD1
CASSPDRVTEAFF
TGCGCCAGCAGCCCCGACAGGGTCACTGAAGCTTTCTTT
>16|TRBJ2-7|.|TRBV6-1|.
CASSEGPLRSSYEQYF
TGTGCCAGCAGTGAAGGCCCCCTCCGCAGCTCCTACGAGCAGTACTTC